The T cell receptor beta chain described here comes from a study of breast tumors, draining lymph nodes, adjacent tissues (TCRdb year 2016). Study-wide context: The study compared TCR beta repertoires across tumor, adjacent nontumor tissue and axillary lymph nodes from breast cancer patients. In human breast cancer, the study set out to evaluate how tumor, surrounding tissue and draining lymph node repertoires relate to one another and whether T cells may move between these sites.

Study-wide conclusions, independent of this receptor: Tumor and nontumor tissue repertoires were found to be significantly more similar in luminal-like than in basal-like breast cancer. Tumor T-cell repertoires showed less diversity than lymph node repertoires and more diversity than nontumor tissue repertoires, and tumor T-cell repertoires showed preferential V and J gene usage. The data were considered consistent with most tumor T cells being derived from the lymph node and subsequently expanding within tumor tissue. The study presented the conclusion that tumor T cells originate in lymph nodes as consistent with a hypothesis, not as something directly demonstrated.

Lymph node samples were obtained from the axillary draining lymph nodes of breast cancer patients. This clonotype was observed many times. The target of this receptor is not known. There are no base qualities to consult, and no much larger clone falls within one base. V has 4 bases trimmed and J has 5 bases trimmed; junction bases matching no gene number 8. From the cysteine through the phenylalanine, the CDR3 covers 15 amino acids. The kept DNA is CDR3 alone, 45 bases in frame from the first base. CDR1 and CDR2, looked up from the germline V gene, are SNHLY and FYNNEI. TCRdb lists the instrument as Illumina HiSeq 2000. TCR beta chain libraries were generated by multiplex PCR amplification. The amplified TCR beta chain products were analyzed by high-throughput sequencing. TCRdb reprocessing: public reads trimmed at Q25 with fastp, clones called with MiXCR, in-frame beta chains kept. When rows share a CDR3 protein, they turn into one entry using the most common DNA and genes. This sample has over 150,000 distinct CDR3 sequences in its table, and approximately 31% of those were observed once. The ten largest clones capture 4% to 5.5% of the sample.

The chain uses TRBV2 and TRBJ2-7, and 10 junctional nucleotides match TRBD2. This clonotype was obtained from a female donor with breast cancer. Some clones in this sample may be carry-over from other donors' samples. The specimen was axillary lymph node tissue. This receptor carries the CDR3 CASSVVPSGSHEQYF. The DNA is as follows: TGTGCCAGCAGTGTAGTTCCTAGCGGGAGCCACGAGCAGTACTTC.